This T cell receptor beta chain stems from a study of control samples from healthy donors and cancer patients. Profiled with immunoSEQ multiplex PCR; TCRdb holds only in-frame clones, not every one. In the table there are some 120,000 clones, roughly 84% of which are singletons. This CDR3 is 16 amino acids long. Germline V gene sequence: CDR1 MNHNY, CDR2 SVGAGI (reference sequence). Losses at the gene ends were 4 bases for V and 1 base for J; bases not matched to a gene: 5. The receptor was derived from a man aged 40-49 years in good health. The sequencing sample was made of blood. V gene TRBV6-6 combines with J gene TRBJ2-1; 9 bases match TRBD1. The CDR3 loop reads CASSFPGQGSYNEQFF. CDR3 DNA: TGTGCCAGCAGTTTCCCGGGACAGGGATCCTACAATGAGCAGTTCTTC.